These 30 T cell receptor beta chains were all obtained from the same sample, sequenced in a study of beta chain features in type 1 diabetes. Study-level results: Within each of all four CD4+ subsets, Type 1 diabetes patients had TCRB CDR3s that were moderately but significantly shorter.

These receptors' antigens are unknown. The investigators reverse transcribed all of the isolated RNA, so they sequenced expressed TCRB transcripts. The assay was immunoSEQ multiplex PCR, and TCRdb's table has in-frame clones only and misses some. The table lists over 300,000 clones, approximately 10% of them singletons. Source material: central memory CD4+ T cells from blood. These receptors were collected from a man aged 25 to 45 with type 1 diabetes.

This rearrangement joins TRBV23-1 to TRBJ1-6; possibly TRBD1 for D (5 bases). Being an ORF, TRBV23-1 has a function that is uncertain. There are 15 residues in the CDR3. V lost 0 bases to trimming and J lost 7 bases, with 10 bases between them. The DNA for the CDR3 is TGCGCCAGCAGTCAATCGGGCAGGGCGAATTCACCCCTCCACTTT. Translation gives CASSQSGRANSPLHF.

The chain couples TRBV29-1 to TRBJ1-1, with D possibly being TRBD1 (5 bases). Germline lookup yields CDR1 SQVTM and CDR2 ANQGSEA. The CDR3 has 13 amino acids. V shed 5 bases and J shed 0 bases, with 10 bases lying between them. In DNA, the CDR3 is TGCAGCGTTATACGGGGCATGAACACTGAAGCTTTCTTT. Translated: CSVIRGMNTEAFF.

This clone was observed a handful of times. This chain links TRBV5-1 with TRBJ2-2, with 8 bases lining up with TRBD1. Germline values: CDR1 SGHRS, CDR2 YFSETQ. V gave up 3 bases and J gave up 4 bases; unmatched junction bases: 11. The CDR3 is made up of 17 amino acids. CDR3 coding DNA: TGCGCCAGCAGCTCCATCCCGGGACAGGCGTCCACCGGGGAGCTGTTTTTT. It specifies CASSSIPGQASTGELFF.

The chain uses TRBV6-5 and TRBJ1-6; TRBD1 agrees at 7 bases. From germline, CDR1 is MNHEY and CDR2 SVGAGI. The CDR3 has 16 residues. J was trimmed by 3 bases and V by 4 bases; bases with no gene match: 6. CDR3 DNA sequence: TGTGCCAGCAGTTTGACCGGGACAGTCTATAATTCACCCCTCCACTTT. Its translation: CASSLTGTVYNSPLHF.

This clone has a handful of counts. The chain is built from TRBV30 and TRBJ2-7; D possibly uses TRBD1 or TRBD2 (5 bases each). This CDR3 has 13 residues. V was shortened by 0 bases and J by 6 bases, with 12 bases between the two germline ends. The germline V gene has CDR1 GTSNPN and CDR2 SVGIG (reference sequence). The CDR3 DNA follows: TGTGCCTGGAGTGTTAGGGACCCGGGCGAGCAGTACTTC. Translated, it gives CAWSVRDPGEQYF.

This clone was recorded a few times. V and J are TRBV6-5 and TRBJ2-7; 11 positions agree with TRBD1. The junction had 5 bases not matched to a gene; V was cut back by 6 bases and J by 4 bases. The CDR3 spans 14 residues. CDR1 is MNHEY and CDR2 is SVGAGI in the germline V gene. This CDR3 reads CASRPGTGGYEQYF. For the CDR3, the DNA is TGTGCCAGCAGGCCGGGGACAGGGGGATACGAGCAGTACTTC.

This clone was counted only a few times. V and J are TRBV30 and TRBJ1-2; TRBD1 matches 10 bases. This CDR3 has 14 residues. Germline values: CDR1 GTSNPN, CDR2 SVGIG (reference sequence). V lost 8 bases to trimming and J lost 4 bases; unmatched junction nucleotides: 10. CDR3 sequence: CAGPRTGGAYGYTF. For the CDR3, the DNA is TGTGCCGGACCGAGGACAGGGGGAGCCTATGGCTACACCTTC.

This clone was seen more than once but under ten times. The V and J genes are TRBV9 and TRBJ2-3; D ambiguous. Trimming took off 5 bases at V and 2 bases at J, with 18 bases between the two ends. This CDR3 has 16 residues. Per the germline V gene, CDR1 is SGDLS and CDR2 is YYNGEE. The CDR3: CASSEPSSQSTDTQYF. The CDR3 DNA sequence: TGTGCCAGCAGTGAACCTAGTTCGCAGTCCACAGATACGCAGTATTTT.

The CDR3 nucleotides read TGTGCCAGCAGTTCCCGGGTCAACTCCTACGAGCAGTACTTC. Protein: CASSSRVNSYEQYF. The chain employs TRBV27 and TRBJ2-7; no firm D call. Trimming cost V 4 bases and J 0 bases, with 10 bases left between them. CDR1 MNHEY and CDR2 SMNVEV come from the germline V gene (reference sequence). CDR3 size: 14 residues.

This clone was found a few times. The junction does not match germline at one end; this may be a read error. The CDR3 DNA is TGTGCCAGCAGCCAGGGACAGGGAACCTACGAGCAGTACTTC. Translation: CASSQGQGTYEQYF. The chain is built from TRBV4-1 and TRBJ2-7, with 9 bases matching TRBD1. The CDR3 length is 14 residues. Germline V lookup: CDR1 MGHRA, CDR2 YSYEKL.

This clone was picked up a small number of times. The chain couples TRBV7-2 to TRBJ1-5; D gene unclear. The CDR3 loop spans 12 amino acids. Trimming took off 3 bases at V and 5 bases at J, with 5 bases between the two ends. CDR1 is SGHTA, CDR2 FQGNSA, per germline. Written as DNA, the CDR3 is TGTGCCAGCAGCTTCTCGGATCAGCCCCAGCATTTT. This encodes CASSFSDQPQHF.

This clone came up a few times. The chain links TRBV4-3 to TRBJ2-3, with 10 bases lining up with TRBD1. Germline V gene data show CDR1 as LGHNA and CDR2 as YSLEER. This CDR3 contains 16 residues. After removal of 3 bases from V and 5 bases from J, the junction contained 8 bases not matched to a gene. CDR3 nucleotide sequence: TGCGCCAGCAGCCAGAGGGACAGGGGTATGGAAGATACGCAGTATTTT. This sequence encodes CASSQRDRGMEDTQYF.

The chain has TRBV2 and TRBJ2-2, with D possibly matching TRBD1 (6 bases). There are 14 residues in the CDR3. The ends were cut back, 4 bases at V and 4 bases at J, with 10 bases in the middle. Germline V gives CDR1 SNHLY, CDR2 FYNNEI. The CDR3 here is CASSVQGTTGELFF. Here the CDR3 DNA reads TGTGCCAGCAGTGTCCAGGGGACCACCGGGGAGCTGTTTTTT.

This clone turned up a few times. In DNA form, the CDR3 reads TGTGCCAGCAGCTTGAGGCAACAGCCTTACAATGAGCAGTTCTTC. Protein sequence: CASSLRQQPYNEQFF. This chain connects TRBV7-9 to TRBJ2-1; the D is unclear. The CDR3 runs 15 residues. V lost 3 bases and J 4 bases, leaving 13 bases between the germline ends. Germline CDR1 reads SEHNR; CDR2 reads FQNEAQ (reference sequence).

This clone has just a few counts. CDR3 bases: TGTGCCAGCAGCCGTGGACAAGAGAACTATGGCTACACCTTC. It yields the protein CASSRGQENYGYTF. V and J are TRBV14 and TRBJ1-2, with a tentative D call TRBD1 (5 bases). V lost 4 bases to trimming and J lost 2 bases, with 11 bases between them. Germline V lookup: CDR1 SGHDN, CDR2 FVKESK. The CDR3 is 14 amino acids.

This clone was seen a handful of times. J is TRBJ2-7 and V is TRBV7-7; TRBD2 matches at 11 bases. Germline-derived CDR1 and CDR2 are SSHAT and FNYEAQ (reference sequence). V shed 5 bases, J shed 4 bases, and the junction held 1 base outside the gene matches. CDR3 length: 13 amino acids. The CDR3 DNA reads TGTGCCAGCAGCGCTAGCGGGGGGTACGAGCAGTACTTC. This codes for CASSASGGYEQYF.

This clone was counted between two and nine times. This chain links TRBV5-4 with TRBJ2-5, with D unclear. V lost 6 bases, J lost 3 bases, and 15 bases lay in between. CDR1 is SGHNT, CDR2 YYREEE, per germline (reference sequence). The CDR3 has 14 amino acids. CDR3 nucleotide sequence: TGTGCCAGCAAGGTACAGCAAAGGGAAGAGACCCAGTACTTC. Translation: CASKVQQREETQYF.

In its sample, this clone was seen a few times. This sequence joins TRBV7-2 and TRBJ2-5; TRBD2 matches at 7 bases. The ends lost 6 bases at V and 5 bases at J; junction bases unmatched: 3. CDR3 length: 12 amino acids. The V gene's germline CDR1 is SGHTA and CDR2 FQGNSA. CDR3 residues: CASSDGRETQYF. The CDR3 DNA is TGTGCCAGCAGTGACGGGAGGGAGACCCAGTACTTC.

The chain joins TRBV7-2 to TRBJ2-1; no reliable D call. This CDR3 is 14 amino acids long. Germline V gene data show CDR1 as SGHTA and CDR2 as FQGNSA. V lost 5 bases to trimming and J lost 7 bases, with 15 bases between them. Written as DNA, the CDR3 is TGTGCCAGCAGCCTGGCGGTGGGGAAAAATGAGCAGTTCTTC. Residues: CASSLAVGKNEQFF.

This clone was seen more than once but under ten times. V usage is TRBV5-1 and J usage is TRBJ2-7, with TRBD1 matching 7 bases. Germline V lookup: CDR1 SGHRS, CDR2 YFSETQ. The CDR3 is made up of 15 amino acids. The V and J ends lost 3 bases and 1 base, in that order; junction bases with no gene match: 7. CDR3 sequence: CASSSDRFFSYEQYF. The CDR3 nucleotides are TGCGCCAGCAGCTCGGACAGGTTCTTTTCCTACGAGCAGTACTTC.

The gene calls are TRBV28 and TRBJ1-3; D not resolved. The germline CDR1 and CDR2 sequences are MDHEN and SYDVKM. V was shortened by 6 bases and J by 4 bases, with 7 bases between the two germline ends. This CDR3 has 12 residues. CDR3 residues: CASSTEGNTIYF. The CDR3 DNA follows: TGTGCCAGCAGCACCGAGGGAAACACCATATATTTT.

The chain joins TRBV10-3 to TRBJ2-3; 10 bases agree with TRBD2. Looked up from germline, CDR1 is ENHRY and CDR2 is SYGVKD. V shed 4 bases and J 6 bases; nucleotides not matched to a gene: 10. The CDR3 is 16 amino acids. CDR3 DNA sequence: TGTGCCATCAGTGCTCTAGCGGGGGCGACACACGATACGCAGTATTTT. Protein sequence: CAISALAGATHDTQYF.

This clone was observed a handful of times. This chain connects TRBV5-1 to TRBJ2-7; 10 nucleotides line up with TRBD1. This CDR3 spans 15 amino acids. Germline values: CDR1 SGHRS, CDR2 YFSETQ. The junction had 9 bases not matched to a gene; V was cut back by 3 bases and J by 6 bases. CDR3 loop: CASSWGTGEKSEQYF. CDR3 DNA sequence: TGCGCCAGCAGCTGGGGGACAGGGGAAAAGTCCGAGCAGTACTTC.

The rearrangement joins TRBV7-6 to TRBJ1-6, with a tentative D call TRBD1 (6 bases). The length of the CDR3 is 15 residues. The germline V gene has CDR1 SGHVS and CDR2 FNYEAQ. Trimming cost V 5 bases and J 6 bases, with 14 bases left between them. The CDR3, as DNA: TGTGCCAGCAGCCGAACAGGGACCCGTAATTCACCCCTCCACTTT. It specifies CASSRTGTRNSPLHF.

The DNA for the CDR3 is TGTGCCAGCAGCCTGGACGGGATCTCTGGGGCCAACGTCCTGACTTTC. It specifies CASSLDGISGANVLTF. The V call is TRBV7-2, the J call TRBJ2-6; maybe TRBD2 (5 bases). The CDR3 loop spans 16 amino acids. CDR1 is SGHTA, CDR2 FQGNSA, per germline. V was trimmed by 5 bases and J by 0 bases, leaving 11 bases between them.

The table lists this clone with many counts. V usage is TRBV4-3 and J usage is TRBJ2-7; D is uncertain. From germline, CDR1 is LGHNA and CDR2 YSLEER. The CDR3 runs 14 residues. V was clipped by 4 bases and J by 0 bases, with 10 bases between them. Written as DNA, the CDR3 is TGCGCCAGCAGCCCGTCCGGGCCCTCCTACGAGCAGTACTTC. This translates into CASSPSGPSYEQYF.

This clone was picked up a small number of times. The CDR3 nucleotides are TGTGCCAGCCCGAAGGATGGAAGCTCTGGAAACACCATATATTTT. Translation gives CASPKDGSSGNTIYF. The rearrangement uses TRBV27 and TRBJ1-3; D is undetermined. The CDR3 sequence is 15 residues long. The germline V gene encodes CDR1 MNHEY and CDR2 SMNVEV (reference sequence). V lost 8 bases to trimming and J lost 0 bases, with 14 bases between them.

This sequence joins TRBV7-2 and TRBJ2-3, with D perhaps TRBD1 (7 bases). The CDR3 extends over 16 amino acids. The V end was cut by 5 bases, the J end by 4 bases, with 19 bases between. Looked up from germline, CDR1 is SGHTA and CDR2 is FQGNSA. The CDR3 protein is CASSPRQGTGADTQYF. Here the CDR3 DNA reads TGTGCCAGCAGCCCACGACAGGGTACGGGGGCAGATACGCAGTATTTT.

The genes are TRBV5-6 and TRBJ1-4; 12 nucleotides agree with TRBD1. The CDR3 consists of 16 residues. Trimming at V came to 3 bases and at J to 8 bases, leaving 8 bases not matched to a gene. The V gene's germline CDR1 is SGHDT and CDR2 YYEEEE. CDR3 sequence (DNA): TGTGCCAGCAGCTCCGGGACAGGGGGCTGGGGAGAAAAACTGTTTTTT. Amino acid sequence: CASSSGTGGWGEKLFF.

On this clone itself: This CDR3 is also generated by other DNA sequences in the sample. The CDR3 loop reads CASSSNSPLHF. For the CDR3, the DNA is TGTGCCAGTAGTAGTAATTCACCCCTCCACTTT. The chain links TRBV19 to TRBJ1-6, with D unclear. The CDR3 contains 11 residues. Germline assignment: CDR1 LNHDA and CDR2 SQIVND (reference sequence). V lost 4 bases and J lost 6, with 1 base in between.